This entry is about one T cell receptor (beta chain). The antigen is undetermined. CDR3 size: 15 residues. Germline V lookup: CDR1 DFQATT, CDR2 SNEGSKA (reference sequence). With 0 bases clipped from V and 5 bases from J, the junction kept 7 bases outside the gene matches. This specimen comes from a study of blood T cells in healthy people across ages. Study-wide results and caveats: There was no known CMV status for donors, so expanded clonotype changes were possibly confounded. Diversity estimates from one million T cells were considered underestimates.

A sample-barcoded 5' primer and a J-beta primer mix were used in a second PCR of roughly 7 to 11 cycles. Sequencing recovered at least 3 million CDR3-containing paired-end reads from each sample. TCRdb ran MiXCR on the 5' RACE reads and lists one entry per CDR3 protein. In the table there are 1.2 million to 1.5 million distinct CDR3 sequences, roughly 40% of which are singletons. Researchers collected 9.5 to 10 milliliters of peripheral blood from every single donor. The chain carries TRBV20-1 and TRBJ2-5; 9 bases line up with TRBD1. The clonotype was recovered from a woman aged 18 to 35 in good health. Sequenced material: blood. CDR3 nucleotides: TGCAGTGCTAGAGACGTCCGGACAGGGGTGGAGACCCAGTACTTC. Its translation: CSARDVRTGVETQYF.